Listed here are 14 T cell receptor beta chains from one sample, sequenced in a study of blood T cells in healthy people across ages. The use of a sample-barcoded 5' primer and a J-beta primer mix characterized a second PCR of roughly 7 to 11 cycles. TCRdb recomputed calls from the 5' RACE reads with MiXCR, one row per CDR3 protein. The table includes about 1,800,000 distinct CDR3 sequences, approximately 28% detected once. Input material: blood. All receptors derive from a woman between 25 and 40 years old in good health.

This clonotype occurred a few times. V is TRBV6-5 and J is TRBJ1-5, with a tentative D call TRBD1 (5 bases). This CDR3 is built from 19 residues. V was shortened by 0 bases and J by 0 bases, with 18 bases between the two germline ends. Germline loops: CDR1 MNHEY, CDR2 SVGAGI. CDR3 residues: CASSYSRGTQNNSNQPQHF. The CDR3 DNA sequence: TGTGCCAGCAGTTACTCGCGCGGGACGCAGAATAATAGCAATCAGCCCCAGCATTTT.

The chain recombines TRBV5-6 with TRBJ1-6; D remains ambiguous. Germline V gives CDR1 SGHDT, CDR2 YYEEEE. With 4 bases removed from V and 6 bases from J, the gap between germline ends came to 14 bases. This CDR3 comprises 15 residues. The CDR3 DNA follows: TGTGCCAGCAGCGCGTACAAGGACGGTAATTCACCCCTCCACTTT. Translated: CASSAYKDGNSPLHF.

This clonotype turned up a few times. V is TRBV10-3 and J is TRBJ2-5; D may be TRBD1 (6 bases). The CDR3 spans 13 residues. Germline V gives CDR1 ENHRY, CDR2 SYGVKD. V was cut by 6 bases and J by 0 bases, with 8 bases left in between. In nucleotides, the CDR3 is TGTGCCATCAGCGACAGGAACCAAGAGACCCAGTACTTC. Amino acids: CAISDRNQETQYF.

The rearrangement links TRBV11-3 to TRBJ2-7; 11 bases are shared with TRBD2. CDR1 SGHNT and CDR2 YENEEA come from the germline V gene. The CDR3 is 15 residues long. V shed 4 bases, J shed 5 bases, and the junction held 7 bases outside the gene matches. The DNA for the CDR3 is TGTGCCAGCAGCTCCGCGACTAGCGGGGAAAACGAGCAGTACTTC. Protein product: CASSSATSGENEQYF. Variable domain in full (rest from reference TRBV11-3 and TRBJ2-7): EAGVVQSPRYKIIEKKQPVAFWCNPISGHNTLYWYLQNLGQGPELLIRYENEEAVDDSQLPKDRFSAERLKGVDSTLKIQPAELGDSAVYLCASSSATSGENEQYFGPGTRLTVT.

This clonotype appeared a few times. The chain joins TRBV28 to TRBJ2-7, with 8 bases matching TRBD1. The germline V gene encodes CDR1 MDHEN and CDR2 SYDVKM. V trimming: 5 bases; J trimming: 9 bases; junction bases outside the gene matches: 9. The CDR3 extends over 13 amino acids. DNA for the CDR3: TGTGCCAGCAGTCCACCGACCGGGACAGGGCAGTACTTC. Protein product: CASSPPTGTGQYF.

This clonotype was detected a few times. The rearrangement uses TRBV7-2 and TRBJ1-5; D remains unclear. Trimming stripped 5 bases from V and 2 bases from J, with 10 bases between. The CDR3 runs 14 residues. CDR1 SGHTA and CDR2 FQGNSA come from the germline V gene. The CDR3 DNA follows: TGTGCCAGCAGCAAGGCACGGGGCAATCAGCCCCAGCATTTT. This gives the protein CASSKARGNQPQHF.

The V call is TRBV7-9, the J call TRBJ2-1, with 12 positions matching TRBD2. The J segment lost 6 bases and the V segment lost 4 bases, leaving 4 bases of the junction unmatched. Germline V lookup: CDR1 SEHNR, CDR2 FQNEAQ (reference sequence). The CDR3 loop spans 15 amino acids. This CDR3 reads CASSSLLAGGNEQFF. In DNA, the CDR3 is TGTGCCAGCAGCTCCCTACTAGCGGGAGGCAATGAGCAGTTCTTC.

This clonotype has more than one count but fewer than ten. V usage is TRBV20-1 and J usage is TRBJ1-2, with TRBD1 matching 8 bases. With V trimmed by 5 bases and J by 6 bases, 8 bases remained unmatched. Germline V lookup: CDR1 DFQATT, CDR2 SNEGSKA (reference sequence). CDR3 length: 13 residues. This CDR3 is CSAWVQGEDGYTF. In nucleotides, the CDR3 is TGCAGTGCTTGGGTACAGGGGGAGGATGGCTACACCTTC.

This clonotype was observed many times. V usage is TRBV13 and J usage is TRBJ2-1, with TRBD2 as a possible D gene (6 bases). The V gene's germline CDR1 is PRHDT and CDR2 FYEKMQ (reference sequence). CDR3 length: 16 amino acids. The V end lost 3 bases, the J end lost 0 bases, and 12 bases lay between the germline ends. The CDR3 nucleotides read TGTGCCAGCAGCTTGCGGGATCGAAGCTCCTACAATGAGCAGTTCTTC. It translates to CASSLRDRSSYNEQFF. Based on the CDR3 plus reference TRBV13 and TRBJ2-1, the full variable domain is AAGVIQSPRHLIKEKRETATLKCYPIPRHDTVYWYQQGPGQDPQFLISFYEKMQSDKGSIPDRFSAQQFSDYHSELNMSSLELGDSALYFCASSLRDRSSYNEQFFGPGTRLTVL.

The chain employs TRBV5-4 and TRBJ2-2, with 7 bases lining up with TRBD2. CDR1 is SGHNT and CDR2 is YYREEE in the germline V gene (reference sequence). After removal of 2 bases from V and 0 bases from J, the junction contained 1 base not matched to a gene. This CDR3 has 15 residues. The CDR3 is CASSFGTTNTGELFF. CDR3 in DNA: TGTGCCAGCAGCTTCGGGACTACGAACACCGGGGAGCTGTTTTTT.

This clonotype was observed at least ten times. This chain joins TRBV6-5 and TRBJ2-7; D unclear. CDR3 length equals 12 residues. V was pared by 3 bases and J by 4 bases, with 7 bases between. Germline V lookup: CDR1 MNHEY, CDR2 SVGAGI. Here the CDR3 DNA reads TGTGCCAGCAGTTATTATGGTTACGAGCAGTACTTC. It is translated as CASSYYGYEQYF.

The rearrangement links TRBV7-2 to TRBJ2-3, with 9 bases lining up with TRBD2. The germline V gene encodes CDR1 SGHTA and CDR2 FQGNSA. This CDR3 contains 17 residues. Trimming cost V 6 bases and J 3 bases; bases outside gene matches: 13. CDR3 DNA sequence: TGTGCCAGCAGGATAGGCGGTGCGGGGGGGCAAACAGATACGCAGTATTTT. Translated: CASRIGGAGGQTDTQYF.

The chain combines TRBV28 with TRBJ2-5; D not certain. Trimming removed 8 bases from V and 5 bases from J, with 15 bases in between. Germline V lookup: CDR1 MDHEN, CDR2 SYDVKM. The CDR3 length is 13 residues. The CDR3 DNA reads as TGTGCCAGCGGGGTGGCCATAGAGGAGACCCAGTACTTC. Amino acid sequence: CASGVAIEETQYF.

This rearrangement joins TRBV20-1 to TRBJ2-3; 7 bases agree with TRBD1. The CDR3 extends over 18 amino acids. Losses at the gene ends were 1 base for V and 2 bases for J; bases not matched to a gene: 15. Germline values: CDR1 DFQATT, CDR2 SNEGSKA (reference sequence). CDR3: CSARVSLGTEGFTDTQYF. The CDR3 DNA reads TGCAGTGCTAGAGTGAGTCTCGGGACAGAAGGTTTCACAGATACGCAGTATTTT.